This T cell receptor (beta chain) is from a study of CDR3 diversity in severe acne. MiXCR was run by TCRdb on the PCR reads, yielding one entry per CDR3 protein. This table holds roughly 100,000 distinct CDR3 sequences, 51% found once. With 10 bases clipped from V and 4 bases from J, the junction kept 11 bases outside the gene matches. Germline V gene sequence: CDR1 MDHEN, CDR2 SYDVKM. The CDR3 has 14 amino acids. The source material was blood. This TCR was sampled from a male donor with acne. The chain couples TRBV28 to TRBJ2-3; 7 bases are a match to TRBD1. The CDR3 DNA is TGTGCCACCGCCGACAGGGACGCGGCAGATACGCAGTATTTT. This translates into CATADRDAADTQYF.